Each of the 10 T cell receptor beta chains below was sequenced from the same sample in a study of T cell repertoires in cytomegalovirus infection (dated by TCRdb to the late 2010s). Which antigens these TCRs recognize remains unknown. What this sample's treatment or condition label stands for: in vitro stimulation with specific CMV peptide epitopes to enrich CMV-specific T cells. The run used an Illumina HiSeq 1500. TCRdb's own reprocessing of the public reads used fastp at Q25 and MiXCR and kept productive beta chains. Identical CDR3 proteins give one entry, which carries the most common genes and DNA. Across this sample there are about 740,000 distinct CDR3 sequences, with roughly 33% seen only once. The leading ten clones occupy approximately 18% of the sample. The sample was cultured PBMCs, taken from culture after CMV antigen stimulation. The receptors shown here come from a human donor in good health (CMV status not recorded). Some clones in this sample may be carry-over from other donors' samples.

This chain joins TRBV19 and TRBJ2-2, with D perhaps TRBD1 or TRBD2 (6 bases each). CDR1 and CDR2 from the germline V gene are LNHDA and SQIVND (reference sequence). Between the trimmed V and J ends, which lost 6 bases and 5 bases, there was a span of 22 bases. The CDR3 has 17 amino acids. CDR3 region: CASSVEGVTGSTGELFF. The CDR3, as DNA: TGTGCCAGTAGCGTGGAGGGGGTAACCGGGTCGACCGGGGAGCTGTTTTTT.

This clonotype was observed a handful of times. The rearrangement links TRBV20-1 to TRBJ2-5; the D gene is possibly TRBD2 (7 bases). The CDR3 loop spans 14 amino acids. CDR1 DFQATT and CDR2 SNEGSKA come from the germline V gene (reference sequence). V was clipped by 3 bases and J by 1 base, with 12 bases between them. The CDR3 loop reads CSASRGGLQETQYF. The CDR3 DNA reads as TGCAGTGCTAGCCGCGGGGGCCTCCAAGAGACCCAGTACTTC.

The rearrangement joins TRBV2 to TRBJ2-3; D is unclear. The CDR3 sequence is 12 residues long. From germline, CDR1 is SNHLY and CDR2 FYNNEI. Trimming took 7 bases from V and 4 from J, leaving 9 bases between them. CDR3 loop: CASMGSADTQYF. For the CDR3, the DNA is TGTGCCAGCATGGGGTCTGCAGATACGCAGTATTTT.

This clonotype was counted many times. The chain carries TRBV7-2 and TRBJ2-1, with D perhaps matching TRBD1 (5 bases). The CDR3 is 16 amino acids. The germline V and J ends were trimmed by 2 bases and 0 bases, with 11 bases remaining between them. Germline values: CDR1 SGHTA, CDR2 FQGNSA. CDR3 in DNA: TGTGCCAGCAGCTTACTGCAGGGAATCTCCTACAATGAGCAGTTCTTC. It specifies CASSLLQGISYNEQFF.

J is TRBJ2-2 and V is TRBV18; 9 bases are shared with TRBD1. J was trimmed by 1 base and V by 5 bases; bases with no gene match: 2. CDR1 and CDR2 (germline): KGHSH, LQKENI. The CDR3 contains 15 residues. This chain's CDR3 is CASSRDRVNTGELFF. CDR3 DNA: TGTGCCAGCTCAAGGGACAGGGTGAACACCGGGGAGCTGTTTTTT.

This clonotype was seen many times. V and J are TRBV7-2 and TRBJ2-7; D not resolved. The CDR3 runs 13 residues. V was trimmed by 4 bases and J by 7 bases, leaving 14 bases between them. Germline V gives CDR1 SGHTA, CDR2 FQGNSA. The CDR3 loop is CASSYLGPGEQYF. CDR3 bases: TGTGCCAGCAGCTACCTAGGGCCGGGTGAGCAGTACTTC.

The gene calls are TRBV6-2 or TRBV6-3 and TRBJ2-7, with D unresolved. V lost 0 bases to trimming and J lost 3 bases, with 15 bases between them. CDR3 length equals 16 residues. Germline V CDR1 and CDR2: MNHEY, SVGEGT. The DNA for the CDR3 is TGTGCCAGCAGTTACTCGGCCAGACCACTAAACTACGAGCAGTACTTC. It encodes CASSYSARPLNYEQYF.

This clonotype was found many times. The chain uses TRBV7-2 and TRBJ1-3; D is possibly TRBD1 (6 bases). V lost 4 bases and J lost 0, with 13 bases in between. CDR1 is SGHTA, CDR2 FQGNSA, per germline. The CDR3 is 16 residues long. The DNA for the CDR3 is TGTGCCAGCAGCTACCTCGGACAGCGCTCTGGAAACACCATATATTTT. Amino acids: CASSYLGQRSGNTIYF.

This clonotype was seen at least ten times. CDR3 residues: CASSASGDTEAFF. The DNA of the CDR3 is TGTGCCAGCAGCGCCTCGGGAGACACTGAAGCTTTCTTT. This chain uses TRBV7-8 with TRBJ1-1; no clear D. V was cut by 5 bases and J by 3 bases, with 10 bases left in between. The germline V gene has CDR1 SGHVS and CDR2 FQNEAQ. The CDR3 length is 13 residues.

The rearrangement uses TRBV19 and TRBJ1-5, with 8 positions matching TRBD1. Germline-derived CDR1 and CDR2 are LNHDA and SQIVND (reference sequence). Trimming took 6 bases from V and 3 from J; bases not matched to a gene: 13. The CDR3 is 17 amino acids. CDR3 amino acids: CASRAGTGLGFNQPQHF. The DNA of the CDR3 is TGTGCCAGTAGGGCCGGGACAGGATTGGGATTCAATCAGCCCCAGCATTTT.